The entry that follows covers one TCR beta chain sequence. This specimen belongs to a study of blood T cell repertoires in COVID-19. Those enrolled in Seattle joined during active infection and were followed longitudinally afterward. There are 16 residues in the CDR3. Germline lookup yields CDR1 LNHDA and CDR2 SQIVND (reference sequence). The junction had 12 bases not matched to a gene; V was cut back by 6 bases and J by 4 bases. Original handling: How many nucleated cells were present was estimated from reference gene primer amplification. The protocol was immunoSEQ multiplex PCR, while the TCRdb copy is restricted to in-frame clones and leaves out a portion. That table gives V, J and clone size, and the DNA gave D and trimming. The sample contains some 240,000 clones, 82% of which appear only once.

The source of this sequence is a woman aged 65 to 85 with COVID-19, enrolled during active disease. V usage is TRBV19 and J usage is TRBJ1-5; 7 nucleotides match TRBD1. Sequences were obtained from peripheral blood. In DNA, the CDR3 is TGTGCCAGTAGCGCGGGAGGGGGCCAGGCAAATCAGCCCCAGCATTTT. This translates into CASSAGGGQANQPQHF.